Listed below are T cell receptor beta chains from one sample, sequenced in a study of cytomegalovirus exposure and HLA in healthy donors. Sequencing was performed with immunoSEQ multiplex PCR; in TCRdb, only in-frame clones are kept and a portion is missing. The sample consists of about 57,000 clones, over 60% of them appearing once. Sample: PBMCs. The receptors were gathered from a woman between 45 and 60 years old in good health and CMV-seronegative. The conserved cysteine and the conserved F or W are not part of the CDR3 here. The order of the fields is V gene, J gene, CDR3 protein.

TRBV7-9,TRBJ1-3,ASSSDFSSGNTIY
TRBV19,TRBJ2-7,ASMGLAGEGYEQY
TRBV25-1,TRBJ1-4,ASSVRQGGGEKLF
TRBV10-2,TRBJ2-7,AARGSGNYEQY
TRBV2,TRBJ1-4,ASSTQGALEKLF
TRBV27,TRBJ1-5,ASSLLPDQPQH
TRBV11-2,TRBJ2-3,ASSSLAGATDTQY
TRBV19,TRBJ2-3,ASSLQGADTQY
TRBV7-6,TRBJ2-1,ASSGRTGGEQF
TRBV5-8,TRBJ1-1,ASSSYGGNTEAF
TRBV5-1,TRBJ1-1,ASSSGTGVSEAF
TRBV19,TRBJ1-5,ASSTLPGGSNQPQH
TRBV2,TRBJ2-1,ASTGQITYNEQF
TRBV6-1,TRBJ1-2,ASSEGQAPKVGYT
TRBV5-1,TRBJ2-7,ASSLEVPGYEQY
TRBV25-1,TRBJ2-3,ASSAPGLGTDTQY
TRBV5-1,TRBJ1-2,ASRPGQYFGYT
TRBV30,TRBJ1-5,AWSDSLGFGPQH
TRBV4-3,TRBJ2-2,ASSRSGGTGELF
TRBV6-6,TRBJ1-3,ASATNGNTIY
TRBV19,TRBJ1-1,ASSMWGSYTEAF
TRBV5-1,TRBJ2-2,ASSLDGRGNTGELF
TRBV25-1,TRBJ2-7,ASSEGTGDTYEQY
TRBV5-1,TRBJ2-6,ASSSAPGQLSGANVLT
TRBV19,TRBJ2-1,ASSLSSGGPNEQF
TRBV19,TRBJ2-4,ASSISGETIQY
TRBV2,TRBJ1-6,ASSEVGYYNSPLH
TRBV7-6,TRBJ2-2,ASSPRQGATNTGELF
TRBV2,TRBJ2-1,ASSRGRGDEQF